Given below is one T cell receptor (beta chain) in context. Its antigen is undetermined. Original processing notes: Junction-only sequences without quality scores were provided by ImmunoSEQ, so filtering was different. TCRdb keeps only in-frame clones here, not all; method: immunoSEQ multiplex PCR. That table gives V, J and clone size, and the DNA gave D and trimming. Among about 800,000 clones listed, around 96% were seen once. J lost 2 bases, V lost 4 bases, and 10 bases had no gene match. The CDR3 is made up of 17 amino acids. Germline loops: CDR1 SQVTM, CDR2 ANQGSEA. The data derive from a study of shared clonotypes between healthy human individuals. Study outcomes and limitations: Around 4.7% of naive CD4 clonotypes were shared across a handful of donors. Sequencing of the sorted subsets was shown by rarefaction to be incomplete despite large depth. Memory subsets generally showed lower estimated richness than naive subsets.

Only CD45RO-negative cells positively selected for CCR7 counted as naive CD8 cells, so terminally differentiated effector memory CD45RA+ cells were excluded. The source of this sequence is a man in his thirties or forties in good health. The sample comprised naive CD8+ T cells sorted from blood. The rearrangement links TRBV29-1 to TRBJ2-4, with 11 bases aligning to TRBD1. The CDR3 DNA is TGCAGCGTTGGGGGGACAGGGGGGAACCACCCCAAAAACATTCAGTACTTC. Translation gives CSVGGTGGNHPKNIQYF.